This T cell receptor (beta chain) came from a study of blood T cell repertoires in COVID-19. This CDR3 has 15 amino acids. The V end was cut by 2 bases, the J end by 2 bases, with 11 bases between. Looked up from germline, CDR1 is SGHTA and CDR2 is FQGTGA. Participants, about 18 to 100 years old, spanned fewer than 30 US areas. Authors' processing steps: Counts of nucleated cells, estimated from reference gene primer amplification, were obtained. The method was immunoSEQ multiplex PCR; TCRdb's version includes in-frame clones alone and lacks a portion of them. V and J calls and clone size follow that table, whereas D and trimming were derived from the DNA. Of about 440,000 clones listed, less than 95% are singletons.

Sequencing was done on a sample of PBMCs or T cells enriched from blood (not recorded which). The clonotype originates from a man younger than 35 who had recovered from COVID-19. The gene calls are TRBV7-3 and TRBJ2-3; D may be TRBD1 (6 bases). CDR3 nucleotide sequence: TGTGCCAGCAGCTTAGGGGACACAAACACAGATACGCAGTATTTT. Translated, it gives CASSLGDTNTDTQYF.